Below, 5 T cell receptor beta chains from the same sample are listed, as sequenced in a study of spatial heterogeneity in lung cancer. Described time point: sample taken at primary tumor resection. MiXCR, run by TCRdb on the 5' RACE reads, gives a single entry per CDR3 protein. The data show roughly 79,000 distinct CDR3 sequences, with around 7.8% seen just once and 6% to 7% held by the top ten. Sequences were derived from PBMCs, sampled at surgery. The receptors here all came from a male donor with early-stage non-small cell lung cancer.

This clonotype was seen ten or more times. The rearrangement joins TRBV4-3 to TRBJ1-4, with 8 bases identical to TRBD1. Trimming removed 6 bases from V and 7 bases from J; junction bases left unmatched: 7. The CDR3 has 14 amino acids. Germline V CDR1 and CDR2: LGHNA, YSLEER. CDR3: CASRYRDRSEKLFF. The CDR3 region has the DNA TGCGCCAGCAGATACCGGGACAGGAGTGAAAAACTGTTTTTT.

This clonotype was detected a few times. The chain uses TRBV5-1 and TRBJ2-5; no reliable D call. The CDR3 consists of 15 residues. Germline CDR1 reads SGHRS; CDR2 reads YFSETQ. Trimming pared 0 bases from V and 3 bases from J, leaving 12 bases between. The CDR3 sequence is CASSLDVVSKETQYF. In DNA, the CDR3 is TGCGCCAGCAGCTTGGACGTAGTGTCAAAAGAGACCCAGTACTTC.

The rearrangement uses TRBV2 and TRBJ2-5; the match to TRBD2 covers 10 bases. The V gene end was trimmed by 6 bases and the J gene end by 2 bases; junction bases not matched to a gene: 6. CDR3 length equals 15 residues. The germline gives CDR1 SNHLY, CDR2 FYNNEI. The DNA for the CDR3 is TGTGCCAGCAGACCCCAACTAGCGGGACAAGAGACCCAGTACTTC. Translating it yields CASRPQLAGQETQYF.

This chain joins TRBV3-1 and TRBJ2-7, with D possibly TRBD2 on 6 matching bases. Germline V gene data show CDR1 as LGHDT and CDR2 as YNNKEL (reference sequence). This CDR3 comprises 14 residues. Between the trimmed V and J ends, which lost 3 bases and 2 bases, there was a span of 11 bases. The CDR3 loop reads CASSHAAGTYEQYF. The CDR3 DNA is TGTGCCAGCAGCCATGCGGCGGGGACCTACGAGCAGTACTTC.

The chain combines TRBV5-1 with TRBJ1-4; 7 bases are shared with TRBD1. Trimming removed 1 base from V and 7 bases from J; junction bases left unmatched: 4. The CDR3 extends over 14 amino acids. The germline gives CDR1 SGHRS, CDR2 YFSETQ. The CDR3: CASSLRGPAEKLFF. The CDR3 DNA reads as TGCGCCAGCAGCTTGAGGGGGCCGGCTGAAAAACTGTTTTTT.